Listed below are T cell receptor beta chains from one sample, sequenced in a study of shared clonotypes between healthy human individuals. Clones were sequenced by immunoSEQ multiplex PCR, and TCRdb holds only the in-frame ones, with some missing. Altogether over a million clones are present, roughly 96% being singletons, with the ten largest covering 0.95% to 1.5%. Sequences were obtained from naive CD4+ T cells sorted from blood. These receptors came from a man aged 25-45 years in good health. Both conserved end residues are part of each CDR3. The D gene is left open where the match is weak. Size tells how often a clone was seen (once, few, many) or the class of an expanded clone, and some rows leave it out.

J | length | size | V | D | CDR3 | DNA
TRBJ1-3 | 13 | - | TRBV19 | - | CASSTEHGNTIYF | TGTGCCAGTAGTACCGAACACGGAAACACCATATATTTT
TRBJ2-1 | 16 | - | TRBV6-4 | TRBD2 | CASSVDTGGPHNEQFF | TGTGCCAGCAGTGTTGATACGGGAGGGCCTCACAATGAGCAGTTCTTC
TRBJ1-1 | 14 | - | TRBV2 | - | CASSGAGGRTEAFF | TGTGCCAGCAGTGGGGCGGGGGGCCGAACTGAAGCTTTCTTT
TRBJ2-3 | 14 | once | TRBV6-5 | - | CASNHDSGRDTQYF | TGTGCCAGCAACCACGACTCGGGAAGGGATACGCAGTATTTT
TRBJ2-7 | 14 | - | TRBV19 | - | CASSISGNIYEQYF | TGTGCCAGTAGTATTTCCGGGAACATATACGAGCAGTACTTC
TRBJ2-7 | 12 | - | TRBV6-1 | - | CASSERAHEQYF | TGTGCCAGCAGTGAAAGAGCCCACGAGCAGTACTTC
TRBJ2-7 | 13 | - | TRBV29-1 | TRBD2 | CSVGNGRSYEQYF | TGCAGCGTTGGTAACGGGAGGTCGTACGAGCAGTACTTC
TRBJ1-5 | 15 | - | TRBV30 | - | CAWSYRQGYNQPQHF | TGTGCCTGGAGTTATCGGCAGGGATATAATCAGCCCCAGCATTTT
TRBJ2-7 | 15 | - | TRBV28 | TRBD2 | CASSLGLAGVTEQYF | TGTGCCAGCAGTTTGGGACTAGCGGGAGTAACCGAGCAGTACTTC
TRBJ2-7 | 15 | - | TRBV7-6 | TRBD2 | CASSFVAGGNYEQYF | TGTGCCAGCAGCTTTGTAGCGGGAGGGAACTACGAGCAGTACTTC
TRBJ2-6 | 17 | - | TRBV12-5 | TRBD1 | CASGGTPDRGLANVLTF | TGTGCTAGTGGTGGAACCCCTGACAGGGGGCTGGCCAACGTCCTGACTTTC
TRBJ2-1 | 20 | - | TRBV9 | TRBD2 | CASSPRRFPAGALPDNEQFF | TGTGCCAGCAGCCCCCGAAGATTTCCAGCGGGAGCCCTCCCAGACAATGAGCAGTTCTTC
TRBJ2-1 | 15 | - | TRBV5-1 | TRBD2 | CASSVGTSGYNEQFF | TGCGCCAGCAGCGTAGGGACTAGCGGTTACAATGAGCAGTTCTTC